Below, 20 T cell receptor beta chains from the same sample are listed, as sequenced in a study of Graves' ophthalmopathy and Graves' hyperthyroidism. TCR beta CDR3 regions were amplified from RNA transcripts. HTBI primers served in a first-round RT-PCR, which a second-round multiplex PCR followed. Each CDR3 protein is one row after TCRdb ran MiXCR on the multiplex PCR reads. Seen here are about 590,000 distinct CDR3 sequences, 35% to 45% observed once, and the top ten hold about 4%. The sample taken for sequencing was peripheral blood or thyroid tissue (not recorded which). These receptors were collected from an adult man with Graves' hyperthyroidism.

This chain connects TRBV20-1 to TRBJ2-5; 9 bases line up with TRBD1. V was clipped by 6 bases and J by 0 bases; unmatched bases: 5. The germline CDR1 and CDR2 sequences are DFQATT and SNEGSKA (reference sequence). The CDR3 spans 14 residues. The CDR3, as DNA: TGCAGTGCGAGGAGGACAGGGGACCAAGAGACCCAGTACTTC. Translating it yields CSARRTGDQETQYF.

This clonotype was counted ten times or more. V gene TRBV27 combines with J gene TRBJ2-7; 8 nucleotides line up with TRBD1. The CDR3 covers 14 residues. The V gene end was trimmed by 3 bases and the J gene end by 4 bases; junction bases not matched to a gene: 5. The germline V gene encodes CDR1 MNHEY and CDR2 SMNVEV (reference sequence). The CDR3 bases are TGTGCCAGCAGTTTGATAGGGACAGGTTACGAGCAGTACTTC. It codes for CASSLIGTGYEQYF.

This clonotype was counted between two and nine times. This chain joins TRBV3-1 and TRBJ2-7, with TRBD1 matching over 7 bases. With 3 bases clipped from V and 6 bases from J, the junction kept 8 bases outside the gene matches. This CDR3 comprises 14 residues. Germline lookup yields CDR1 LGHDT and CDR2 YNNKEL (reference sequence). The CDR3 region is CASSQGTDPGEQYF. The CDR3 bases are TGTGCCAGCAGCCAGGGGACAGACCCTGGCGAGCAGTACTTC.

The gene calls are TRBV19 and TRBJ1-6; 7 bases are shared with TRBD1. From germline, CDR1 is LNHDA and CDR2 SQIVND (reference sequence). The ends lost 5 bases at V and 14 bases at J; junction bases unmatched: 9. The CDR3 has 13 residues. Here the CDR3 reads CASSLETGKALHF. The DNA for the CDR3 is TGTGCCAGTAGTCTTGAGACAGGGAAGGCCCTCCACTTT.

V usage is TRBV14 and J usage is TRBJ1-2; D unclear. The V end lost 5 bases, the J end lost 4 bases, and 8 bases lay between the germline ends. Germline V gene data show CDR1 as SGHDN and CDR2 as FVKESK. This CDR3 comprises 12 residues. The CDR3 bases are TGTGCCAGCAGCTATAACAGCTATGGCTACACCTTC. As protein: CASSYNSYGYTF.

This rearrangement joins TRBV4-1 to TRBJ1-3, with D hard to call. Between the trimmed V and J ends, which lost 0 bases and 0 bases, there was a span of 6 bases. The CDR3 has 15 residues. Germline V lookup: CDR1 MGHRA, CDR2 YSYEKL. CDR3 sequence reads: CASSQDRSSGNTIYF. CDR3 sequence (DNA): TGCGCCAGCAGCCAAGACAGAAGCTCTGGAAACACCATATATTTT.

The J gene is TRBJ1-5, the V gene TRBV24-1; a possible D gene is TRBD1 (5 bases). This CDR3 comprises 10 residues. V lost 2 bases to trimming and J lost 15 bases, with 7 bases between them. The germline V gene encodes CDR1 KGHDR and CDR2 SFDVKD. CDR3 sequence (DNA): TGTGCCACCAGTGATTGGACACGGCATTTT. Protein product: CATSDWTRHF.

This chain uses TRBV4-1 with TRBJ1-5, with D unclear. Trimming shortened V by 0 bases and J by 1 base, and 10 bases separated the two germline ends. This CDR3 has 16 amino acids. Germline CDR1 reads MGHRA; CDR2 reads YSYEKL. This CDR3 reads CASSQDMAASNQPQHF. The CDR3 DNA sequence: TGCGCCAGCAGCCAAGATATGGCAGCAAGCAATCAGCCCCAGCATTTT.

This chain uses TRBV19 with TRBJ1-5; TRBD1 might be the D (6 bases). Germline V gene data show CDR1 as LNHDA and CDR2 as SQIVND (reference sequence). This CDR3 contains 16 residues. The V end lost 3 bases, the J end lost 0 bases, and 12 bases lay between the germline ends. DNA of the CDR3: TGTGCCAGTAGTATTAACAGGGCCGATAGCAATCAGCCCCAGCATTTT. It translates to CASSINRADSNQPQHF.

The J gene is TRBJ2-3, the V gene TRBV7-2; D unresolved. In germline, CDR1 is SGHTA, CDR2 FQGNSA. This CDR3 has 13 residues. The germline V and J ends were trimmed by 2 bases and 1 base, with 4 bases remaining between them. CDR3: CASSLHRTDTQYF. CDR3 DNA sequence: TGTGCCAGCAGCTTACACCGCACAGATACGCAGTATTTT.

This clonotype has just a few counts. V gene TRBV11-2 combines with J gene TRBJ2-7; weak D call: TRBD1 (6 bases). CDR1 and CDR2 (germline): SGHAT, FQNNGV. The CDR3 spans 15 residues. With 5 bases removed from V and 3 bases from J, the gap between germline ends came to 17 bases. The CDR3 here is CASSARGLESYEQYF. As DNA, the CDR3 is TGTGCCAGCAGCGCCAGGGGATTAGAAAGCTACGAGCAGTACTTC.

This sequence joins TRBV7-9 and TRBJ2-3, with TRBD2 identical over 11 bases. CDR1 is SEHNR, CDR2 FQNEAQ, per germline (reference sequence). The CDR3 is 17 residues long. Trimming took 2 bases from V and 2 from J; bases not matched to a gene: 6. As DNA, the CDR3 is TGTGCCAGCAGCTTAAGACCGGGACTAGCGGCCACAGATACGCAGTATTTT. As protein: CASSLRPGLAATDTQYF.

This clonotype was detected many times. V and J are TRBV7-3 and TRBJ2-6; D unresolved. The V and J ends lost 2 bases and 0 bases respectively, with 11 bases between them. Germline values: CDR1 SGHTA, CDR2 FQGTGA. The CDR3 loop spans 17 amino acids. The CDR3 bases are TGTGCCAGCAGCTTAGGTCCGAGACCCTCTGGGGCCAACGTCCTGACTTTC. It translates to CASSLGPRPSGANVLTF.

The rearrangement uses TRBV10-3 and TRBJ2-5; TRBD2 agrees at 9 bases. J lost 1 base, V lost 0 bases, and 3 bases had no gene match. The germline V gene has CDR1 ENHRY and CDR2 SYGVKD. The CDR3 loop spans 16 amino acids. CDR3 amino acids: CAISESLAGTQETQYF. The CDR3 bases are TGTGCCATCAGTGAGTCCCTAGCGGGGACCCAAGAGACCCAGTACTTC.

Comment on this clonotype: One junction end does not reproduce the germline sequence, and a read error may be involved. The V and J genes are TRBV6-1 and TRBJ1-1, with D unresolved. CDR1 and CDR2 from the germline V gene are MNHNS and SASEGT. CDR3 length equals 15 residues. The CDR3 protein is CASSEMRVGNTEALF. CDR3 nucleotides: TGTGCCAGCAGTGAAATGCGGGTCGGAAACACTGAAGCTCTCTTT.

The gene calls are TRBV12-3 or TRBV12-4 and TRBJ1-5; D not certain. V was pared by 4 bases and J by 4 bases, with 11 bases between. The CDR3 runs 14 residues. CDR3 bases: TGTGCCAGCAGTTCCCGGCAGCTGAATCAGCCCCAGCATTTT. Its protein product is CASSSRQLNQPQHF.

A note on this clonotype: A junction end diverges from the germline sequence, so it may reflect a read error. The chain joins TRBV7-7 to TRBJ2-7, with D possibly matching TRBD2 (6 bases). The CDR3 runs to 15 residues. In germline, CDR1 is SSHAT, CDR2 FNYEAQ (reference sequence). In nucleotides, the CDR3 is TGTGCTAGCAGCTTATGGCCCGGCGGGAAGAACGAGCAGTACTTC. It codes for CASSLWPGGKNEQYF.

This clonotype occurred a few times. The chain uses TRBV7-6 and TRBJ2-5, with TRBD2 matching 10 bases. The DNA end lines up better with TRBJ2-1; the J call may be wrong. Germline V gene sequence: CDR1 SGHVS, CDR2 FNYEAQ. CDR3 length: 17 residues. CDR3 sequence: CASSLTNALAGRNEQFF. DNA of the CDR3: TGTGCCAGCAGCTTGACGAACGCACTAGCGGGGAGGAATGAGCAGTTCTTC.

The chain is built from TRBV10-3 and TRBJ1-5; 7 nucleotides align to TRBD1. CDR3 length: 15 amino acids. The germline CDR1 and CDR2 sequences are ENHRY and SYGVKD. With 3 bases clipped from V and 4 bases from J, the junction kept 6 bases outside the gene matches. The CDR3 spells CAISDRQGGNQPQHF. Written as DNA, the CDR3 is TGTGCCATCAGTGACCGACAGGGTGGGAATCAGCCCCAGCATTTT.

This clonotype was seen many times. The CDR3 here is CASSLTSQRETQYF. The CDR3 DNA is TGCGCCAGCAGCTTAACTTCGCAGCGAGAGACCCAGTACTTC. The J gene is TRBJ2-5, the V gene TRBV5-1, with unresolved D. Per germline, CDR1 SGHRS and CDR2 YFSETQ. V was cut by 2 bases and J by 4 bases, with 12 bases left in between. This CDR3 has 14 amino acids.